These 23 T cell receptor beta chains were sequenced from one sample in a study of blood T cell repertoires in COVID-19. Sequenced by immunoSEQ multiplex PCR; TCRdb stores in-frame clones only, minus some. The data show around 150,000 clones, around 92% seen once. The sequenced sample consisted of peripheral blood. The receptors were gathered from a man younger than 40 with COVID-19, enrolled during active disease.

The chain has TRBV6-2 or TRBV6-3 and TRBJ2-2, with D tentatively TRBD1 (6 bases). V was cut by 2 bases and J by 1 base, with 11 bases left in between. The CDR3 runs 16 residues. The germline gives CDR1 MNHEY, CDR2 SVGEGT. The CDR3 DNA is TGTGCCAGCAGTTACGGCCCGGGACAGAACACCGGGGAGCTGTTTTTT. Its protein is CASSYGPGQNTGELFF.

The CDR3 DNA reads TGTGCCAGCAGTGAAGAATACAGGGTAGGACAGCCCCAGCATTTT. The encoded protein is CASSEEYRVGQPQHF. The gene calls are TRBV2 and TRBJ1-5; D is possibly TRBD1 (6 bases). The V end lost 1 base, the J end lost 7 bases, and 14 bases lay between the germline ends. Germline CDR1 is SNHLY and CDR2 is FYNNEI. The CDR3 runs to 15 residues.

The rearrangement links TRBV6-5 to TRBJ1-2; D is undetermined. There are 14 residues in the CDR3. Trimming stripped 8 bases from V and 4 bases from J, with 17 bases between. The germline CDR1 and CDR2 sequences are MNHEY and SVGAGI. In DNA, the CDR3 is TGTGCCAGCGAACCTAGCGGGAAAGGCTATGGCTACACCTTC. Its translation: CASEPSGKGYGYTF.

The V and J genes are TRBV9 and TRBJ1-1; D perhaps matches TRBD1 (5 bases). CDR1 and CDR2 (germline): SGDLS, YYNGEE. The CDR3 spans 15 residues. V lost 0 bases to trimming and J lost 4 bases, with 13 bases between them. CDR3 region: CASSVGGRASTEAFF. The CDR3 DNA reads TGTGCCAGCAGCGTAGGGGGCAGGGCGAGCACTGAAGCTTTCTTT.

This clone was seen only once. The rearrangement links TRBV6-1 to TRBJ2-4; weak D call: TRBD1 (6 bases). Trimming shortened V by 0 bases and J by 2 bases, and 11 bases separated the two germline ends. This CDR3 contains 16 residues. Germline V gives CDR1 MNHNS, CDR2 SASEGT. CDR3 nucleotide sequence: TGTGCCAGCAGTGAAGCAATAGGGGGTCCCAAAAACATTCAGTACTTC. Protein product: CASSEAIGGPKNIQYF.

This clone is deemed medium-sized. CDR3 nucleotide sequence: TGTGCCAGCAGCTTAACGTGGGGACAGGGATATCTAACTAATGAAAAACTGTTTTTT. Its translation: CASSLTWGQGYLTNEKLFF. J is TRBJ1-4 and V is TRBV5-4; 9 positions match TRBD1. CDR1 SGHNT and CDR2 YYREEE come from the germline V gene (reference sequence). With V trimmed by 2 bases and J by 1 base, 12 bases remained unmatched. The CDR3 has 19 residues. Full variable domain (missing parts from reference TRBV5-4 and TRBJ1-4): ETGVTQSPTHLIKTRGQQVTLRCSSQSGHNTVSWYQQALGQGPQFIFQYYREEENGRGNFPPRFSGLQFPNYSSELNVNALELDDSALYLCASSLTWGQGYLTNEKLFFGSGTQLSVL.

The CDR3 sequence is CASSQRGSSYNSPLHF. In nucleotides, the CDR3 is TGTGCCAGCAGCCAAAGGGGGAGCTCCTATAATTCACCCCTCCACTTT. The chain uses TRBV3-1 (or the pseudogene TRBV3-2) and TRBJ1-6, with D maybe TRBD1 (6 bases). CDR1 and CDR2 from the germline V gene are LGHDT and YNNKEL (reference sequence). With 2 bases removed from V and 0 bases from J, the gap between germline ends came to 8 bases. The CDR3 consists of 16 residues.

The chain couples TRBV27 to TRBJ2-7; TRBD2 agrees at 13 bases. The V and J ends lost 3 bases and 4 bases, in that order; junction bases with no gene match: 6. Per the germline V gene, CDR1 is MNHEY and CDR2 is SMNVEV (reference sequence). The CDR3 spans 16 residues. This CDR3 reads CASSFKGLAGFYEQYF. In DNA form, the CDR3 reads TGTGCCAGCAGTTTCAAGGGACTAGCGGGGTTTTACGAGCAGTACTTC.

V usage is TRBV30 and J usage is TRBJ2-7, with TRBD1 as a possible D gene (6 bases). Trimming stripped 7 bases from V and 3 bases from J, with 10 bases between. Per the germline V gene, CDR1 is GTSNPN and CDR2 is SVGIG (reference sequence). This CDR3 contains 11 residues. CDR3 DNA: TGTGCCTTTGACAGGTTCTACGAGCAGTACTTC. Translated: CAFDRFYEQYF.

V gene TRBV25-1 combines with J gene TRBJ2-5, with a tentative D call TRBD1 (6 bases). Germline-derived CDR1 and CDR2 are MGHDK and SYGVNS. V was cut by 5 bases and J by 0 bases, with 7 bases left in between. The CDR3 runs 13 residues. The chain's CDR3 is CASSHRDQETQYF. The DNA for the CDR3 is TGTGCCAGCAGTCACAGGGACCAAGAGACCCAGTACTTC.

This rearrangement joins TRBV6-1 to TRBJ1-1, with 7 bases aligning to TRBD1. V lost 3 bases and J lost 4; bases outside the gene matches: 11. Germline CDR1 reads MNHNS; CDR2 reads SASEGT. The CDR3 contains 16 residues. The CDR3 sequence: CASSENLDRATTEAFF. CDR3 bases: TGTGCCAGCAGTGAGAACCTAGACAGGGCAACCACTGAAGCTTTCTTT.

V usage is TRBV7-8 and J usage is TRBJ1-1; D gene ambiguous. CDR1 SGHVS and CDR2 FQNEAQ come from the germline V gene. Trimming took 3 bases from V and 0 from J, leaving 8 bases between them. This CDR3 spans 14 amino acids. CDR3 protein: CASSFPEMNTEAFF. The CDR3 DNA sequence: TGTGCCAGCAGCTTCCCGGAGATGAACACTGAAGCTTTCTTT.

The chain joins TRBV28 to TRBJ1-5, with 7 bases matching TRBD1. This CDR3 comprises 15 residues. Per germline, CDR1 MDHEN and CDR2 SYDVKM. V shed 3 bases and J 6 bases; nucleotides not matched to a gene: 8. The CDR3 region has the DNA TGTGCCAGCAGTTTGGTAAGGGGGCGAGGTCAGCCCCAGCATTTT. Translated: CASSLVRGRGQPQHF.

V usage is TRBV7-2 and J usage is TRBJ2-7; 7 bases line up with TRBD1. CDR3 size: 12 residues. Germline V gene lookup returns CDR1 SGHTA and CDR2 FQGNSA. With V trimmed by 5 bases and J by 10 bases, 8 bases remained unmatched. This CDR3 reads CASSPTGVSQYF. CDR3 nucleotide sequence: TGTGCCAGCAGCCCAACAGGGGTCTCACAGTACTTC. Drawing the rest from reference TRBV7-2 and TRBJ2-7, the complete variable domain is GAGVSQSPSNKVTEKGKDVELRCDPISGHTALYWYRQSLGQGLEFLIYFQGNSAPDKSGLPSDRFSAERTGGSVSTLTIQRTQQEDSAVYLCASSPTGVSQYFGPGTRLTVT.

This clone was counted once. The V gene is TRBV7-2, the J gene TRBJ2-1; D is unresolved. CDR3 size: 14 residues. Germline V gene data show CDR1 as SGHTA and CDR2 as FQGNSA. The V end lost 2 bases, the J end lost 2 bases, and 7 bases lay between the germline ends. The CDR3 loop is CASSLPQTYNEQFF. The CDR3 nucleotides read TGTGCCAGCAGCTTACCCCAAACCTACAATGAGCAGTTCTTC. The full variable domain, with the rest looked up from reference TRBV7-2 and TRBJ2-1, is GAGVSQSPSNKVTEKGKDVELRCDPISGHTALYWYRQSLGQGLEFLIYFQGNSAPDKSGLPSDRFSAERTGGSVSTLTIQRTQQEDSAVYLCASSLPQTYNEQFFGPGTRLTVL.

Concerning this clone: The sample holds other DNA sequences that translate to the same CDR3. CDR3 residues: CASSLNQPQHF. The CDR3 nucleotides read TGTGCCAGCAGTCTCAATCAGCCCCAGCATTTT. The rearrangement joins TRBV12-3 or TRBV12-4 to TRBJ1-5; unclear D gene. This CDR3 contains 11 residues. V shed 5 bases and J shed 3 bases, with 2 bases lying between them.

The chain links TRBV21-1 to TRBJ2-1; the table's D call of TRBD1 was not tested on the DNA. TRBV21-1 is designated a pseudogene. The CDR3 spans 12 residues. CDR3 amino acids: CASSKAWHEQFF. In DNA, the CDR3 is TGTGCCAGCAGCAAAGCGTGGCATGAGCAGTTCTTC.

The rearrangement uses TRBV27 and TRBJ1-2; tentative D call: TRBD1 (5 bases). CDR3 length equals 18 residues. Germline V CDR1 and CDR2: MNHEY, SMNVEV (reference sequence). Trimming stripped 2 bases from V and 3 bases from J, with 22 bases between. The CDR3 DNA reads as TGTGCCAGCAGTTTAATAGCCCCCCCCACGCAACAGGACTATGGCTACACCTTC. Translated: CASSLIAPPTQQDYGYTF.

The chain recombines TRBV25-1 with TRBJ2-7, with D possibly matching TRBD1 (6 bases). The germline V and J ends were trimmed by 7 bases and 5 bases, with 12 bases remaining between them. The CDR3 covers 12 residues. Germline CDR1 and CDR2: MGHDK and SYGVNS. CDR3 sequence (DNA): TGTGCCAGCACTCTTTCAGGGGACGAGCAGTACTTC. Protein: CASTLSGDEQYF.

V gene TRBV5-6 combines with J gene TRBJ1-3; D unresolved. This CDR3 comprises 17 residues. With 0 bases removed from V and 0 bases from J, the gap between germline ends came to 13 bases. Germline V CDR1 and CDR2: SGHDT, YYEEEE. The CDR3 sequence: CASSLVGGKSSGNTIYF. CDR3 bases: TGTGCCAGCAGCTTGGTAGGAGGGAAGAGCTCTGGAAACACCATATATTTT.

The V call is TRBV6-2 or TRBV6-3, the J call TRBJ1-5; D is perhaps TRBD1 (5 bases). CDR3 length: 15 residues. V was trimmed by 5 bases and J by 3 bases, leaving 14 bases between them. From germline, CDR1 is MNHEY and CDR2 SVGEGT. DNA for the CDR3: TGTGCCAGCAGTCTCCATGGGGACTACAATCAGCCCCAGCATTTT. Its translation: CASSLHGDYNQPQHF.

As DNA, the CDR3 is TGTGCCAGCAGCTTAAGCTCAGGCCAGCCCCAGCATTTT. The encoded protein is CASSLSSGQPQHF. The chain combines TRBV7-2 with TRBJ1-5, with D unclear. There are 13 residues in the CDR3. The germline CDR1 and CDR2 sequences are SGHTA and FQGNSA. V shed 2 bases and J shed 7 bases, with 9 bases lying between them. Supplemented by reference TRBV7-2 and TRBJ1-5, the full variable domain reads GAGVSQSPSNKVTEKGKDVELRCDPISGHTALYWYRQSLGQGLEFLIYFQGNSAPDKSGLPSDRFSAERTGGSVSTLTIQRTQQEDSAVYLCASSLSSGQPQHFGDGTRLSIL.

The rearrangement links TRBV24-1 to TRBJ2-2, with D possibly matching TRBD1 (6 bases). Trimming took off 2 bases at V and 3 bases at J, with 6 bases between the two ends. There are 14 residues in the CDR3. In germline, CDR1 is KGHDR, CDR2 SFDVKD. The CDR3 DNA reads TGTGCCACCAGTGATTGGACAGACACCGGGGAGCTGTTTTTT. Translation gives CATSDWTDTGELFF.